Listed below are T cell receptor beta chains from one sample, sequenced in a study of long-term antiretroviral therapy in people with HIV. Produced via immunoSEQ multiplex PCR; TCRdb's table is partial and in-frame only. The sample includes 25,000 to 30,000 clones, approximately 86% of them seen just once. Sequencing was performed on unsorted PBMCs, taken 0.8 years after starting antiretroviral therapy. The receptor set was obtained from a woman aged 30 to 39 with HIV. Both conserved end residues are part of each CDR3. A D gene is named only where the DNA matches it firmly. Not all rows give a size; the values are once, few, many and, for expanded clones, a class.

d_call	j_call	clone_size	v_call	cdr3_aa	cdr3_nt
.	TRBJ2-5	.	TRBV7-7	CASSLGSAQGGRTQYF	TGTGCCAGCAGCTTAGGGTCGGCACAGGGTGGCCGGACCCAGTACTTC
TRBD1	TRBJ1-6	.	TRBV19	CASSPTGVLYNSPLHF	TGTGCCAGTAGTCCTACAGGGGTCCTTTATAATTCACCCCTCCACTTT
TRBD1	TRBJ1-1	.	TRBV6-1	CASSDVRVQGTEAFF	TGTGCCAGCAGTGATGTTCGCGTACAGGGGACTGAAGCTTTCTTT
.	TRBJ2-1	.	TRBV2	CASRAILGSYNEQFF	TGTGCCAGCAGGGCCATCCTAGGGTCCTACAATGAGCAGTTCTTC
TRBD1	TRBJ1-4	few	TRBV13	CASSDRTGVSNEKLFF	TGTGCCAGCAGCGATCGGACAGGGGTCTCTAATGAAAAACTGTTTTTT
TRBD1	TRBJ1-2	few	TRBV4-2	CASSQGGQGSGYTF	TGTGCCAGCAGCCAGGGGGGACAGGGGTCTGGCTACACCTTC
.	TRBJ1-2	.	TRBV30	CAWSTGGRYGYTF	TGTGCCTGGAGTACGGGGGGCCGGTATGGCTACACCTTC
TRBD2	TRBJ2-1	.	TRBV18	CASSHGLAGVNEQFF	TGTGCCAGCTCACACGGACTAGCGGGGGTCAATGAGCAGTTCTTC
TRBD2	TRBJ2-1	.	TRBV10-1	CASSESTSGGAYNEQFF	TGCGCCAGCAGTGAGTCCACTAGCGGGGGGGCCTACAATGAGCAGTTCTTC
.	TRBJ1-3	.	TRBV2	CASSETGIGNTIYF	TGTGCCAGCAGTGAAACAGGGATTGGAAACACCATATATTTT
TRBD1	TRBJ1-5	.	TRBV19	CASSINRGYSNQPQHF	TGTGCCAGTAGTATTAACAGGGGTTATAGCAATCAGCCCCAGCATTTT
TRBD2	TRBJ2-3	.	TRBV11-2	CASSLDVGGGRTQYF	TGTGCCAGCAGCTTAGACGTTGGCGGGGGTCGAACGCAGTATTTT
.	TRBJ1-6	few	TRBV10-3	CAISESGPYNSPLHF	TGTGCCATCAGTGAGTCCGGGCCTTATAATTCACCCCTCCACTTT
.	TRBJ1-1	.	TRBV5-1	CASSNLGALNTEAFF	TGCGCCAGCAGCAATTTGGGGGCCTTGAACACTGAAGCTTTCTTT
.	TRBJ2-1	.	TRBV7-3	CASSSGTSSYNEQFF	TGTGCCAGCAGCTCAGGGACGAGCTCCTACAATGAGCAGTTCTTC
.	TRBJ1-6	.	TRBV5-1	CASSLQAPNSPLHF	TGCGCCAGCAGCTTGCAGGCGCCAAATTCACCCCTCCACTTT
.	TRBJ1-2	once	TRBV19	CASRGTAANYGYTF	TGTGCCAGTAGAGGAACAGCAGCTAACTATGGCTACACCTTC
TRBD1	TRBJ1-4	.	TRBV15	CATSRDLTGGYEKLFF	TGTGCCACCAGCAGAGATCTAACAGGGGGTTACGAAAAACTGTTTTTT
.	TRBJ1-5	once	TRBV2	CASRPGGSNQPQHF	TGTGCCAGCAGGCCCGGGGGCAGCAATCAGCCCCAGCATTTT
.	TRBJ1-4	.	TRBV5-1	CASGPLGGTVIEKLFF	TGCGCCAGCGGACCGTTGGGGGGCACAGTTATAGAAAAACTGTTTTTT
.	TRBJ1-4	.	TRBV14	CASSQSWTANEKLFF	TGTGCCAGCAGCCAATCTTGGACAGCAAATGAAAAACTGTTTTTT
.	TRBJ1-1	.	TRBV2	CASSGDRKLEAFF	TGTGCCAGCAGTGGGGACCGTAAGCTAGAAGCTTTCTTT
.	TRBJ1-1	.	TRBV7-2	CASSFGGGGTEAFF	TGTGCCAGCAGCTTTGGGGGGGGCGGCACTGAAGCTTTCTTT
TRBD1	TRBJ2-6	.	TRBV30	CAWTRDSFGANVLTF	TGTGCCTGGACCCGGGACAGCTTTGGGGCCAACGTCCTGACTTTC
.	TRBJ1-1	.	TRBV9	CASSVVVGLKLNTEAFF	TGTGCCAGCAGCGTAGTCGTAGGACTCAAACTGAACACTGAAGCTTTCTTT
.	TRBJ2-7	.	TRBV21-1	CASSKDGARAGAREQYF	TGTGCCAGCAGCAAAGATGGGGCAAGGGCAGGGGCGCGCGAGCAGTACTTC
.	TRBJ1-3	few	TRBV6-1	CASTQTGSGNTIYF	TGTGCCAGCACCCAAACAGGGTCTGGAAACACCATATATTTT
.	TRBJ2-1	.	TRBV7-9	CASSPSRGVLEQFF	TGTGCCAGCAGCCCCTCAAGGGGGGTCTTGGAGCAGTTCTTC
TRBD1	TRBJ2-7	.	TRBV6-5	CASSYPGQGFYEQYF	TGTGCCAGCAGTTACCCGGGACAGGGGTTTTACGAGCAGTACTTC
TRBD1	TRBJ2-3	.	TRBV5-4	CASSYGQGTTDTQYF	TGTGCCAGCAGCTACGGACAGGGCACCACAGATACGCAGTATTTT
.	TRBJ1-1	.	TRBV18	CASSPGGWSTEAFF	TGTGCCAGCTCACCGGGGGGCTGGAGCACTGAAGCTTTCTTT
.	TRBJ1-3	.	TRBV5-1	CASSRETVGNTIYF	TGCGCCAGCAGCCGAGAGACGGTAGGAAACACCATATATTTT
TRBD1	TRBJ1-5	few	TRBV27	CASSSGTGYQPQHF	TGTGCCAGCAGTAGTGGGACAGGGTATCAGCCCCAGCATTTT
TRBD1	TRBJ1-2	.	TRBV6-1	CASRYLRQGPYGYTF	TGTGCCAGCAGATATCTCCGACAGGGTCCCTATGGCTACACCTTC
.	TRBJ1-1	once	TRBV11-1	CASSPQSGGAEAFF	TGTGCCAGCAGCCCCCAAAGCGGGGGGGCTGAAGCTTTCTTT
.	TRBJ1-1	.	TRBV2	CASSELADPNTEAFF	TGTGCCAGCAGTGAACTTGCAGATCCGAACACTGAAGCTTTCTTT
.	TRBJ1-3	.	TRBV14	CASSDWGNTIYF	TGTGCCAGCAGCGATTGGGGAAACACCATATATTTT
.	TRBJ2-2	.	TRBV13	CASRKDAGELFF	TGTGCCAGCAGGAAAGACGCCGGGGAGCTGTTTTTT
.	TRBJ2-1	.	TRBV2	CASRWNGTLLYNEQFF	TGTGCCAGCAGGTGGAATGGGACACTCCTTTACAATGAGCAGTTCTTC
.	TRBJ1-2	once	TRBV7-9	CASSLVFGSGYYGYTF	TGTGCCAGCAGCTTAGTTTTTGGTTCAGGCTACTATGGCTACACCTTC
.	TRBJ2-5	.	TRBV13	CASSLAAVKQETQYF	TGTGCCAGCAGCTTAGCGGCAGTTAAACAAGAGACCCAGTACTTC
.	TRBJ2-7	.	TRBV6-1	CASSEDVRSKGEQYF	TGTGCCAGCAGTGAAGATGTGCGTTCTAAGGGCGAGCAGTACTTC
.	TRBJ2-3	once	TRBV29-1	CSVDPGNTDTQYF	TGCAGCGTTGACCCGGGAAACACAGATACGCAGTATTTT
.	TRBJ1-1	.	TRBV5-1	CASSPQGVSNTEAFF	TGCGCCAGCAGCCCTCAGGGAGTTAGTAACACTGAAGCTTTCTTT